Below are 24 T cell receptor beta chains sequenced from a single sample in a study of blood T cell repertoires in COVID-19 (dated by TCRdb to 2018 to 2021). Library preparation used the immunoSEQ multiplex PCR assay. TCRdb retrieved this table from immuneACCESS and kept in-frame rearrangements only. Not all clones are present; in checked studies, unresolved V genes account for under half, and no reason is known for the remainder. The sample records some 290,000 clones, roughly 90% of which are singletons. The leading ten clones occupy 2.5% to 3.5% of the sample. The sequenced sample consisted of peripheral blood. The receptors come from a woman aged 30 to 39 with COVID-19, enrolled during active disease.

This chain uses TRBV7-9 with TRBJ1-1; the D gene is possibly TRBD1 (5 bases). The CDR3 sequence is 15 residues long. With 3 bases removed from V and 0 bases from J, the gap between germline ends came to 11 bases. CDR1 and CDR2 from the germline V gene are SEHNR and FQNEAQ (reference sequence). CDR3: CASSLTDLLNTEAFF. The CDR3 DNA follows: TGTGCCAGCAGCTTGACAGATCTCTTGAACACTGAAGCTTTCTTT. The whole variable domain, remainder taken from reference TRBV7-9 and TRBJ1-1, is DTGVSQNPRHKITKRGQNVTFRCDPISEHNRLYWYRQTLGQGPEFLTYFQNEAQLEKSRLLSDRFSAERPKGSFSTLEIQRTEQGDSAMYLCASSLTDLLNTEAFFGQGTRLTVV.

The V and J genes are TRBV28 and TRBJ1-2; TRBD1 matches at 9 bases. This CDR3 has 15 amino acids. Germline V gene sequence: CDR1 MDHEN, CDR2 SYDVKM. Losses at the gene ends were 2 bases for V and 6 bases for J; bases not matched to a gene: 7. The CDR3 sequence is CASSLPGTGSDGYTF. Written as DNA, the CDR3 is TGTGCCAGCAGTTTACCAGGGACAGGGTCGGATGGCTACACCTTC.

The genes are TRBV3-1 (or the pseudogene TRBV3-2) and TRBJ1-1, with D uncertain. Germline assignment: CDR1 LGHDT and CDR2 YNNKEL (reference sequence). The length of the CDR3 is 14 residues. Trimming took off 0 bases at V and 5 bases at J, with 10 bases between the two ends. The DNA for the CDR3 is TGTGCCAGCAGCCAAGACAAGCGGGGAACTGAAGCTTTCTTT. Residues: CASSQDKRGTEAFF.

The J gene is TRBJ2-6, the V gene TRBV6-5; D might be TRBD2 (5 bases). With 7 bases removed from V and 2 bases from J, the gap between germline ends came to 6 bases. This CDR3 is 13 amino acids long. The germline CDR1 and CDR2 sequences are MNHEY and SVGAGI. DNA for the CDR3: TGTGCCAGCAAGGGAGCTGGGGCCAACGTCCTGACTTTC. Encoded protein: CASKGAGANVLTF.

The chain employs TRBV29-1 and TRBJ2-3, with a weak D call TRBD1 (6 bases). V was trimmed by 7 bases and J by 1 base, leaving 12 bases between them. The CDR3 sequence is 13 residues long. Germline V gives CDR1 SQVTM, CDR2 ANQGSEA. The CDR3 spells CSGSEGGTDTQYF. The CDR3 region has the DNA TGCAGCGGGTCCGAGGGGGGCACAGATACGCAGTATTTT.

The chain couples TRBV6-5 to TRBJ1-1; 11 nucleotides match TRBD1. This CDR3 contains 13 residues. Germline assignment: CDR1 MNHEY and CDR2 SVGAGI. J lost 8 bases, V lost 6 bases, and 5 bases had no gene match. The DNA for the CDR3 is TGTGCCAGCAGAGCGGGACAGGGGGTGGAAGCTTTCTTT. Its translation: CASRAGQGVEAFF.

The chain couples TRBV6-4 to TRBJ2-3, with D possibly TRBD2 on 6 matching bases. With 7 bases removed from V and 1 base from J, the gap between germline ends came to 18 bases. CDR1 is MRHNA, CDR2 SNTAGT, per germline. The CDR3 spans 16 residues. This CDR3 reads CASNPAFSGGTDTQYF. Written as DNA, the CDR3 is TGTGCCAGCAATCCCGCCTTTAGCGGAGGCACAGATACGCAGTATTTT.

This chain uses TRBV2 with TRBJ1-5; TRBD1 agrees at 7 bases. The germline CDR1 and CDR2 sequences are SNHLY and FYNNEI. Trimming removed 6 bases from V and 3 bases from J; junction bases left unmatched: 11. This CDR3 is built from 16 residues. The CDR3 sequence is CASRAGTAPSNQPQHF. The CDR3 nucleotides are TGTGCCAGCAGAGCCGGGACAGCTCCCTCCAATCAGCCCCAGCATTTT. The full variable domain, rest sourced from reference TRBV2 and TRBJ1-5, is EPEVTQTPSHQVTQMGQEVILRCVPISNHLYFYWYRQILGQKVEFLVSFYNNEISEKSEIFDDQFSVERPDGSNFTLKIRSTKLEDSAMYFCASRAGTAPSNQPQHFGDGTRLSIL.

This clone was counted a single time. This sequence joins TRBV6-5 and TRBJ2-5; TRBD2 matches 8 bases. The CDR3 consists of 14 residues. J lost 5 bases, V lost 2 bases, and 4 bases had no gene match. Germline CDR1 and CDR2: MNHEY and SVGAGI. CDR3 in amino acids: CASSYAGGMETQYF. In nucleotides, the CDR3 is TGTGCCAGCAGTTACGCGGGAGGTATGGAGACCCAGTACTTC.

The rearrangement uses TRBV5-1 and TRBJ2-5, with D perhaps matching TRBD2 (6 bases). Trimming pared 4 bases from V and 0 bases from J, leaving 13 bases between. This CDR3 is built from 15 residues. The germline V gene has CDR1 SGHRS and CDR2 YFSETQ. DNA for the CDR3: TGCGCCAGCAGCCCGTCGACTAGGTACCAAGAGACCCAGTACTTC. Translating gives CASSPSTRYQETQYF.

The chain combines TRBV11-2 with TRBJ2-3, with TRBD2 identical over 14 bases. V lost 4 bases, J lost 5 bases, and 8 bases stayed unmatched. Per the germline V gene, CDR1 is SGHAT and CDR2 is FQNNGV. This CDR3 region has 17 residues. The CDR3 sequence: CASSSPGLAGARDTQYF. CDR3 bases: TGTGCCAGCAGCTCCCCGGGACTAGCGGGAGCTCGAGATACGCAGTATTTT.

The chain recombines TRBV3-1 (or the pseudogene TRBV3-2) with TRBJ1-1; D possibly corresponds to TRBD1 (5 bases). V was cut by 2 bases and J by 3 bases, with 13 bases left in between. Germline V gene sequence: CDR1 LGHDT, CDR2 YNNKEL (reference sequence). The CDR3 is 15 residues long. The CDR3 region is CASSQQGWQDTEAFF. CDR3 coding DNA: TGTGCCAGCAGCCAACAGGGCTGGCAGGACACTGAAGCTTTCTTT.

The chain uses TRBV28 and TRBJ1-2; the D is unclear. CDR1 MDHEN and CDR2 SYDVKM come from the germline V gene. The CDR3 totals 14 residues. V lost 5 bases and J lost 0, with 10 bases in between. CDR3 bases: TGTGCCAGCAGTGCAGTCCAAGCTAACTATGGCTACACCTTC. Residues: CASSAVQANYGYTF.

J is TRBJ2-2 and V is TRBV5-4, with unresolved D. CDR1 SGHNT and CDR2 YYREEE come from the germline V gene (reference sequence). The CDR3 is 15 amino acids. V gave up 0 bases and J gave up 4 bases, with 10 bases separating them. The CDR3 region is CASSLDTRLTGELFF. In DNA, the CDR3 is TGTGCCAGCAGCTTGGATACGCGGCTCACCGGGGAGCTGTTTTTT.

The gene calls are TRBV5-1 and TRBJ1-2, with 8 bases that match TRBD1. Germline V gene data show CDR1 as SGHRS and CDR2 as YFSETQ. The V gene end was trimmed by 4 bases and the J gene end by 8 bases; junction bases not matched to a gene: 13. The CDR3 is 15 residues long. The CDR3 loop is CASSRGQGSASGYTF. The CDR3 DNA is TGCGCCAGCAGCCGAGGACAGGGATCGGCCAGCGGCTACACCTTC.

The V call is TRBV7-9, the J call TRBJ1-1; D possibly corresponds to TRBD1 (5 bases). Germline V gene sequence: CDR1 SEHNR, CDR2 FQNEAQ (reference sequence). The length of the CDR3 is 16 residues. V was cut by 1 base and J by 5 bases, with 17 bases left in between. The CDR3 loop is CASSLVWGSGKTEAFF. The CDR3 DNA follows: TGTGCCAGCAGCTTAGTTTGGGGCAGTGGGAAGACTGAAGCTTTCTTT.

V is TRBV2 and J is TRBJ1-5; a possible D gene is TRBD1 (6 bases). The germline V gene has CDR1 SNHLY and CDR2 FYNNEI. The germline V and J ends were trimmed by 7 bases and 0 bases, with 10 bases remaining between them. The CDR3 extends over 14 amino acids. CDR3 sequence: CASKDSHSNQPQHF. In DNA, the CDR3 is TGTGCCAGCAAGGACAGCCATAGCAATCAGCCCCAGCATTTT.

This clone occurred once. The chain couples TRBV11-2 to TRBJ1-1; perhaps TRBD1 as D (6 bases). CDR1 SGHAT and CDR2 FQNNGV come from the germline V gene. Deletions cut 5 bases from V and 0 bases from J, with 7 bases between. CDR3 length: 13 residues. The CDR3 region has the DNA TGTGCCAGCAGCACAGGGCTGAACACTGAAGCTTTCTTT. Translation gives CASSTGLNTEAFF.

The chain employs TRBV2 and TRBJ1-1; TRBD1 agrees at 7 bases. V was pared by 3 bases and J by 0 bases, with 4 bases of the junction left unmatched. CDR1 SNHLY and CDR2 FYNNEI come from the germline V gene. This CDR3 comprises 15 residues. The CDR3 is CASSDPTGMNTEAFF. The CDR3 region has the DNA TGTGCCAGCAGTGACCCGACAGGGATGAACACTGAAGCTTTCTTT.

This clone appeared a single time. The chain carries TRBV2 and TRBJ2-7; 8 bases agree with TRBD2. Germline V lookup: CDR1 SNHLY, CDR2 FYNNEI. This CDR3 is built from 16 residues. J was trimmed by 2 bases and V by 6 bases; bases with no gene match: 12. CDR3 amino acids: CASSFSISGSPYEQYF. The CDR3, as DNA: TGTGCCAGCAGCTTTAGCATAAGCGGGAGTCCCTACGAGCAGTACTTC.

The chain joins TRBV7-7 to TRBJ2-5; D might be TRBD1 (6 bases). The CDR3 sequence is 14 residues long. Trimming removed 2 bases from V and 5 bases from J, with 12 bases in between. The germline V gene encodes CDR1 SSHAT and CDR2 FNYEAQ (reference sequence). The CDR3 DNA reads TGTGCCAGCAGCTTACCTGGGGGCGAGGAGACCCAGTACTTC. Protein sequence: CASSLPGGEETQYF.

The gene calls are TRBV7-3 and TRBJ2-1, with D possibly matching TRBD1 (5 bases). The V gene's germline CDR1 is SGHTA and CDR2 FQGTGA. The CDR3 spans 12 residues. Trimming removed 5 bases from V and 9 bases from J, with 11 bases in between. CDR3 bases: TGTGCCAGCAGCCGGACAATTGGTGAGCAGTTCTTC. This translates into CASSRTIGEQFF.

V gene TRBV5-6 combines with J gene TRBJ1-1; D is possibly TRBD1 (5 bases). The germline gives CDR1 SGHDT, CDR2 YYEEEE. The CDR3 length is 17 residues. Deletions cut 4 bases from V and 0 bases from J, with 19 bases between. CDR3 nucleotide sequence: TGTGCCAGCAGCCCACACCTCTGGGGGACTATGAACACTGAAGCTTTCTTT. This sequence encodes CASSPHLWGTMNTEAFF.

The chain joins TRBV12-3 or TRBV12-4 to TRBJ1-2; 7 bases line up with TRBD1. CDR3 size: 13 residues. V gave up 4 bases and J gave up 6 bases; unmatched junction bases: 5. The CDR3 coding sequence is TGTGCCAGCAGTTCCCGACAGGGAAATGGCTACACCTTC. Translating it yields CASSSRQGNGYTF.